The clone carrying this T cell receptor beta chain was counted only a few times. Relative to the germline gene, one junction end is altered; a read error may explain this. This CDR3 is built from 15 residues. Germline CDR1 and CDR2: MDHEN and SYDVKM. The data were produced by immunoSEQ multiplex PCR, yet TCRdb's version contains in-frame clones alone and is incomplete. Seen here are under 850,000 clones, 88% observed once, and the top ten hold over 0.008%. This entry is derived from a study of shared T cell receptors in the human thymus. These data were likewise used in another study, on human thymus T cells. According to that study: The source of the thymus tissue was resections taken during corrective heart surgery. An apparent bias in V and J gene usage was seen in thymic and blood repertoires.

J is TRBJ1-1 and V is TRBV28, with D tentatively TRBD1 (6 bases). Sequencing input: thymocytes. The clonotype comes from a boy under two years old with a congenital heart defect. Written as DNA, the CDR3 is TGTGCCAGCAGTCTCGAAACAAGGGGGAACCCTGAAGCTTTCTTT. This gives the protein CASSLETRGNPEAFF.